The 17 T cell receptor beta chains listed next were all sequenced from one sample in a study of regulatory T cells in long-lasting Graves disease. Time point given: persistent/refractory GD, antithyroid drugs over 5 years with positive TRAb. The TCR library used RNA extracted from PBMCs. In building TCR beta libraries, iRepertoire HTBI primers were used together with Arm-PCR of CDR3 regions. TCRdb redid the calling of the multiplex PCR reads with MiXCR, one entry per CDR3 protein. The repertoire holds about 300,000 distinct CDR3 sequences, 22% seen once, with about 61% in the top ten. Sequencing was performed on peripheral blood mononuclear cells (PBMCs), taken when the disease was refractory, from a patient treated with antithyroid drugs. Source of these receptors: a female donor with Graves disease.

This clonotype was seen at least ten times. V is TRBV19 and J is TRBJ1-2; D is unclear. Germline V gives CDR1 LNHDA, CDR2 SQIVND (reference sequence). This CDR3 has 13 residues. Trimming took 9 bases from V and 3 from J, leaving 14 bases between them. Written as DNA, the CDR3 is TGTGCCAGCAGACCCAGCGGTGACTATGGCTACACCTTC. Amino acid sequence: CASRPSGDYGYTF.

This clonotype was detected a few times. This may be a read error: a much more frequent sequence differs by one nucleotide. This chain connects TRBV7-2 to TRBJ2-7; possibly TRBD1 for D (6 bases). With 5 bases removed from V and 6 bases from J, the gap between germline ends came to 17 bases. Per the germline V gene, CDR1 is SGHTA and CDR2 is FQGNSA. This CDR3 contains 14 residues. CDR3 in amino acids: CASSARRTACEQYF. DNA for the CDR3: TGTGCCAGCAGCGCAAGACGGACAGCCTGCGAGCAGTACTTC.

This clonotype was counted between two and nine times. V and J are TRBV28 and TRBJ2-4; no firm D call. The germline V and J ends were trimmed by 5 bases and 9 bases, with 11 bases remaining between them. The V gene's germline CDR1 is MDHEN and CDR2 SYDVKM. The CDR3 is 12 amino acids. CDR3 nucleotides: TGTGCCAGCAGTCAGAATCTCGGCATTCAGTACTTC. This translates into CASSQNLGIQYF.

The chain carries TRBV10-2 and TRBJ1-2, with a possible D match to TRBD1 (5 bases). This CDR3 spans 16 amino acids. The germline V gene has CDR1 WSHSY and CDR2 SAAADI. Trimming removed 0 bases at V and 5 bases at J, with 16 bases between. The CDR3 reads CASSESISGLSYGYTF. CDR3 DNA sequence: TGCGCCAGCAGTGAGTCGATTTCGGGACTATCTTATGGCTACACCTTC.

This clonotype was recorded many times. CDR3 in amino acids: CASSRPSSYEQYF. As DNA, the CDR3 is TGTGCCAGCAGTCGCCCCTCCTCCTACGAGCAGTACTTC. V and J are TRBV28 and TRBJ2-7; D unresolved. The CDR3 runs 13 residues. The V gene's germline CDR1 is MDHEN and CDR2 SYDVKM. The V gene lost 5 bases and the J gene lost 0 bases, with 8 bases spanning the gap.

This clonotype was counted ten times or more. CDR3: CASSGGQGYEQYF. The CDR3 DNA reads as TGTGCCAGCAGCGGAGGACAGGGCTACGAGCAGTACTTC. This chain links TRBV9 with TRBJ2-7, with 8 bases fitting TRBD1. Looked up from germline, CDR1 is SGDLS and CDR2 is YYNGEE. The CDR3 contains 13 residues. J lost 3 bases, V lost 3 bases, and 2 bases had no gene match.

This clonotype was seen a handful of times. J is TRBJ1-4 and V is TRBV10-1, with D maybe TRBD1 (5 bases). Germline V gene data show CDR1 as WNHNN and CDR2 as SYGVQD (reference sequence). The CDR3 consists of 15 residues. V gave up 0 bases and J gave up 2 bases, with 7 bases separating them. CDR3 DNA sequence: TGCGCCAGCAGTGAGTCCCCAGGGACTAATGAAAAACTGTTTTTT. Its translation: CASSESPGTNEKLFF.

This clonotype turned up a few times. This chain links TRBV27 with TRBJ2-7; no reliable D call. Trimming shortened V by 5 bases and J by 4 bases, and 12 bases separated the two germline ends. This CDR3 is built from 13 residues. The germline V gene encodes CDR1 MNHEY and CDR2 SMNVEV (reference sequence). DNA of the CDR3: TGTGCCAGCAGTCCCCATTCTTCATACGAGCAGTACTTC. Translation gives CASSPHSSYEQYF.

This clonotype was counted many times. The chain is built from TRBV6-5 and TRBJ2-2; D is unresolved. The CDR3 is 13 residues long. The V end was cut by 0 bases, the J end by 3 bases, with 2 bases between. CDR1 is MNHEY and CDR2 is SVGAGI in the germline V gene. The DNA of the CDR3 is TGTGCCAGCAGTTACTCTCACACCGGGGAGCTGTTTTTT. Its translation: CASSYSHTGELFF.

In its sample, this clonotype was seen a few times. V is TRBV5-1 and J is TRBJ1-2; no reliable D call. V was cut by 0 bases and J by 3 bases, with 6 bases left in between. This CDR3 contains 13 residues. The germline V gene encodes CDR1 SGHRS and CDR2 YFSETQ. The CDR3 loop reads CASSLAKDYGYTF. CDR3 bases: TGCGCCAGCAGCTTGGCCAAAGACTATGGCTACACCTTC.

This clonotype was counted between two and nine times. This CDR3 is CASSFVAGGQNEQYF. In DNA, the CDR3 is TGCGCCAGCAGCTTCGTAGCGGGAGGGCAAAACGAGCAGTACTTC. The rearrangement joins TRBV5-1 to TRBJ2-7; 11 bases are shared with TRBD2. Germline assignment: CDR1 SGHRS and CDR2 YFSETQ. V lost 2 bases to trimming and J lost 5 bases; unmatched junction nucleotides: 6. The CDR3 contains 15 residues.

This clonotype was detected only a few times. This chain links TRBV7-2 with TRBJ1-1, with 7 nucleotides matching TRBD1. V lost 1 base and J lost 3; bases outside the gene matches: 5. CDR1 SGHTA and CDR2 FQGNSA come from the germline V gene. The CDR3 totals 15 residues. The CDR3 loop reads CASSLDGTDDTEAFF. Written as DNA, the CDR3 is TGTGCCAGCAGCTTAGACGGGACAGATGACACTGAAGCTTTCTTT.

The CDR3: CASSIITAKTNEKLFF. CDR3 coding DNA: TGTGCCAGTAGTATAATCACCGCGAAAACTAATGAAAAACTGTTTTTT. The genes are TRBV19 and TRBJ1-4; unclear D gene. Trimming took 2 bases from V and 1 from J, leaving 11 bases between them. Germline V gene lookup returns CDR1 LNHDA and CDR2 SQIVND (reference sequence). The CDR3 is made up of 16 amino acids. Full variable domain (missing parts from reference TRBV19 and TRBJ1-4): DGGITQSPKYLFRKEGQNVTLSCEQNLNHDAMYWYRQDPGQGLRLIYYSQIVNDFQKGDIAEGYSVSREKKESFPLTVTSAQKNPTAFYLCASSIITAKTNEKLFFGSGTQLSVL.

This clonotype was seen more than once but under ten times. This chain joins TRBV7-9 and TRBJ2-5; 9 bases are a match to TRBD2. Unmatched junction bases numbered 9, after V lost 5 bases and J lost 2 bases. The CDR3 runs to 16 residues. CDR1 and CDR2 (germline): SEHNR, FQNEAQ (reference sequence). The CDR3 sequence is CASSPYWREGQETQYF. The CDR3 region has the DNA TGTGCCAGCAGCCCCTACTGGCGGGAGGGGCAAGAGACCCAGTACTTC.

The genes are TRBV28 and TRBJ2-1, with 7 positions matching TRBD2. Germline trimming cut 3 bases from V and 9 bases from J; bases unmatched to any gene: 8. CDR3 length: 14 amino acids. CDR1 and CDR2 (germline): MDHEN, SYDVKM. The CDR3 region is CASSFRTRLLEQFF. The CDR3 DNA reads TGTGCCAGCAGTTTCCGGACTAGGCTCCTTGAGCAGTTCTTC.

This clonotype appeared many times. The chain couples TRBV20-1 to TRBJ1-4; no reliable D call. This CDR3 is built from 11 residues. Trimming took off 2 bases at V and 3 bases at J, with 1 base between the two ends. Germline V gene sequence: CDR1 DFQATT, CDR2 SNEGSKA (reference sequence). The CDR3: CSARSNEKLFF. As DNA, the CDR3 is TGCAGTGCTAGATCTAATGAAAAACTGTTTTTT.

This rearrangement joins TRBV6-2 or TRBV6-3 to TRBJ1-1; D uncertain. The CDR3 has 12 amino acids. The V and J ends lost 11 bases and 0 bases respectively, with 10 bases between them. Germline loops: CDR1 MNHEY, CDR2 SVGEGT. The CDR3: CAAGSMNTEAFF. CDR3 DNA sequence: TGTGCCGCGGGGAGCATGAACACTGAAGCTTTCTTT.